Each of the 9 T cell receptor beta chains below was sequenced from the same sample in a study of CD8+ T cells in alopecia areata listed by TCRdb under 2018. The time point label, read with the paper, signifies: baseline before oral tofacitinib. Lesional scalp punch biopsies and peripheral blood were obtained from alopecia areata patients. The library was made by the immunoSEQ multiplex PCR assay. RNA was extracted from all samples and reverse transcribed into cDNA as template for TCR sequencing. Entries here come from immuneACCESS through TCRdb and include only in-frame sequences with V and J called. Some clones fail to appear in such tables; in the studies checked, an unresolved V gene covers under half of the shortfall, and the cause of the remainder is unknown. The sample yields over 6,000 clones; nearly 70% were counted once. The ten largest clones capture over 11% of the sample. Sequenced material: skin, taken at week 0. The receptors shown here come from a human donor with alopecia areata.

This rearrangement joins TRBV27 to TRBJ2-2, with 10 bases fitting TRBD1. The CDR3 length is 19 residues. The V gene's germline CDR1 is MNHEY and CDR2 SMNVEV (reference sequence). V dropped 6 bases and J dropped 1; count of bases not matched to a gene: 14. CDR3 DNA: TGTGCCAGCAGAATAACCCGGGACAGGGGTTTTCGGAACACCGGGGAGCTGTTTTTT. Protein: CASRITRDRGFRNTGELFF.

This sequence joins TRBV5-6 and TRBJ2-1; 9 bases are shared with TRBD2. Germline lookup yields CDR1 SGHDT and CDR2 YYEEEE. Trimming at V came to 6 bases and at J to 10 bases, leaving 11 bases not matched to a gene. This CDR3 spans 14 amino acids. CDR3 sequence: CASTLGLAGREQFF. The CDR3 DNA is TGTGCCAGCACCCTCGGTCTAGCGGGGCGAGAGCAGTTCTTC.

The V call is TRBV6-1, the J call TRBJ1-6; D gene uncertain. With 1 base removed from V and 9 bases from J, the gap between germline ends came to 4 bases. Germline V gene sequence: CDR1 MNHNS, CDR2 SASEGT. The CDR3 has 12 amino acids. The CDR3 protein is CASSEGTSPLHF. The CDR3 DNA is TGTGCCAGCAGTGAAGGGACTTCACCCCTCCACTTT.

CDR3 region: CASTPGGADNEQFF. The CDR3 DNA sequence: TGTGCCAGCACCCCGGGGGGGGCAGACAATGAGCAGTTCTTC. The J gene is TRBJ2-1, the V gene TRBV7-8, with 8 positions matching TRBD2. Trimming removed 7 bases from V and 5 bases from J; junction bases left unmatched: 7. The CDR3 covers 14 residues. CDR1 is SGHVS, CDR2 FQNEAQ, per germline.

The rearrangement uses TRBV6-1 and TRBJ1-2; D gene ambiguous. The V end was cut by 7 bases, the J end by 1 base, with 10 bases between. The CDR3 sequence is 13 residues long. Germline lookup yields CDR1 MNHNS and CDR2 SASEGT. The CDR3: CASTSKFNYGYTF. The CDR3 DNA sequence: TGTGCCAGCACTTCCAAATTTAACTATGGCTACACCTTC.

The V and J genes are TRBV5-1 and TRBJ2-2; D gene uncertain. V shed 0 bases and J shed 0 bases, with 3 bases lying between them. This CDR3 comprises 14 residues. From germline, CDR1 is SGHRS and CDR2 YFSETQ. CDR3 nucleotide sequence: TGCGCCAGCAGCTTGGAGTCGAACACCGGGGAGCTGTTTTTT. It yields the protein CASSLESNTGELFF.

This clone was found a few times. J is TRBJ1-1 and V is TRBV5-5; TRBD1 is a possible D gene (6 bases). V was cut by 1 base and J by 1 base, with 11 bases left in between. The V gene's germline CDR1 is SGHKS and CDR2 YYEKEE (reference sequence). The CDR3 has 15 residues. As DNA, the CDR3 is TGTGCCAGCAGCTTGAGGAGAGGGGGGAACACTGAAGCTTTCTTT. Amino acid sequence: CASSLRRGGNTEAFF.

The chain carries TRBV6-1 and TRBJ2-2, with 14 bases identical to TRBD2. Trimming removed 7 bases from V and 6 bases from J; junction bases left unmatched: 4. CDR1 and CDR2 from the germline V gene are MNHNS and SASEGT. The CDR3 is made up of 15 amino acids. The CDR3: CASTRTSGGPGELFF. The CDR3 coding sequence is TGTGCCAGCACTAGGACTAGCGGGGGGCCCGGGGAGCTGTTTTTT.

In nucleotides, the CDR3 is TGTGCCAGCAGCCCGAGAGAGCTGGGGTCTTATACGCAGTATTTT. Its protein is CASSPRELGSYTQYF. The rearrangement links TRBV7-6 to TRBJ2-3; D is unresolved. Germline values: CDR1 SGHVS, CDR2 FNYEAQ. This CDR3 has 15 residues. Trimming removed 5 bases at V and 7 bases at J, with 19 bases between.